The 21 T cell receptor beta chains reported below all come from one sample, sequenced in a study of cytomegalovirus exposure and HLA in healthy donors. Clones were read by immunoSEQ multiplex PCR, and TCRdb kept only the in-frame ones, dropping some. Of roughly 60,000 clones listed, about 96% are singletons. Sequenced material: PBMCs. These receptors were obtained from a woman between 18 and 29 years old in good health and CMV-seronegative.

CDR3 in DNA: TGTGCCAGCAGCTTGGGGCCCCCGGGACAGGGGGACAATGAGCAGTTCTTC. Translation gives CASSLGPPGQGDNEQFF. The rearrangement joins TRBV5-6 to TRBJ2-1; the match to TRBD1 covers 11 bases. The CDR3 consists of 17 residues. Germline values: CDR1 SGHDT, CDR2 YYEEEE. After removal of 0 bases from V and 5 bases from J, the junction contained 7 bases not matched to a gene.

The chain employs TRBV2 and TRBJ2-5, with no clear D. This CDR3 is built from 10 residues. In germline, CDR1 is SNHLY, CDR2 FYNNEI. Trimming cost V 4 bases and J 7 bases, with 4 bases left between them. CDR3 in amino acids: CASSAGTQYF. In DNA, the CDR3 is TGTGCCAGCAGTGCAGGGACCCAGTACTTC.

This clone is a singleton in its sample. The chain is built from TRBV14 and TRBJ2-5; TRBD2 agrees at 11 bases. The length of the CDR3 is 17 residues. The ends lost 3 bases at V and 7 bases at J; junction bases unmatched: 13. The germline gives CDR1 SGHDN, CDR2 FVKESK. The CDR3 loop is CASSQGGLAVPRGTQYF. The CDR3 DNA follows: TGTGCCAGCAGCCAGGGGGGACTAGCGGTACCCCGCGGGACCCAGTACTTC.

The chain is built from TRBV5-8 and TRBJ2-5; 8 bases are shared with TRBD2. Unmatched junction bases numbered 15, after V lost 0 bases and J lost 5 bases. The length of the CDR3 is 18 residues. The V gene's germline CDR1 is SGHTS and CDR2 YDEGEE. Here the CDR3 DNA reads TGTGCCAGCAGCTTGGGGACTAGCTATGGGTGGGTCAGGGAGACCCAGTACTTC. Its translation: CASSLGTSYGWVRETQYF.

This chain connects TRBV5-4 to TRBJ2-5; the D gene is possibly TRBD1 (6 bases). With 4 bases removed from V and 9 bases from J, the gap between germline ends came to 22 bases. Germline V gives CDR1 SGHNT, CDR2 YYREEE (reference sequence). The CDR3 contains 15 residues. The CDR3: CASSPFGGPLVAQYF. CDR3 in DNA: TGTGCCAGCAGCCCATTTGGGGGCCCCTTGGTGGCCCAGTACTTC.

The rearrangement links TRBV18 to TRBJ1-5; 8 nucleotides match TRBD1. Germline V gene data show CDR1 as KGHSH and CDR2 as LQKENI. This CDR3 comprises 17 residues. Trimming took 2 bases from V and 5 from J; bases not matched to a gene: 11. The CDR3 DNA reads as TGTGCCAGCTCACCATTGCCAGGGGGCGCCGGGTATCAGCCCCAGCATTTT. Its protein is CASSPLPGGAGYQPQHF.

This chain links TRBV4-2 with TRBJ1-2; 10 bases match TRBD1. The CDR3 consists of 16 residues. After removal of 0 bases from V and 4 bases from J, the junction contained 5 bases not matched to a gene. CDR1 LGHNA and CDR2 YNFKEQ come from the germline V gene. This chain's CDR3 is CASSQDVRQGAYGYTF. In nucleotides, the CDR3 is TGTGCCAGCAGCCAAGATGTCAGACAGGGGGCCTATGGCTACACCTTC.

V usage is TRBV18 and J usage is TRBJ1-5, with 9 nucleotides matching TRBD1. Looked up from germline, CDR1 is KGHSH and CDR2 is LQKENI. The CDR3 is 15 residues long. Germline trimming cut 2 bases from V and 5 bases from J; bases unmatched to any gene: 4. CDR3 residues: CASSPTTGGYQPQHF. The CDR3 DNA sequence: TGTGCCAGCTCACCAACCACAGGGGGCTATCAGCCCCAGCATTTT.

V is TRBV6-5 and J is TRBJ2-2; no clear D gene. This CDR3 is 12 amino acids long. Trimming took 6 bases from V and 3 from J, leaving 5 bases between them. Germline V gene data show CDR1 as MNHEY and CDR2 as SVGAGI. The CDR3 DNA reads TGTGCCAGCAGCCCTTACACCGGGGAGCTGTTTTTT. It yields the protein CASSPYTGELFF.

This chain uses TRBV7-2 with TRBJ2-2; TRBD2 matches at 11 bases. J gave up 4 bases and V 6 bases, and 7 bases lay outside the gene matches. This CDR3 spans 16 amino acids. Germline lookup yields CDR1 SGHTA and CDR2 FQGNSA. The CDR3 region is CASRELAGVVTGELFF. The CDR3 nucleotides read TGTGCCAGCAGGGAACTAGCGGGAGTGGTCACCGGGGAGCTGTTTTTT.

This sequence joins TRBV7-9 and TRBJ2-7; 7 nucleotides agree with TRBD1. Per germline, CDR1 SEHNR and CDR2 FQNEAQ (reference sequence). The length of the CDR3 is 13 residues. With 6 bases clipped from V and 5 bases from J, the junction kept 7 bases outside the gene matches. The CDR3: CASSRGRFDEQYF. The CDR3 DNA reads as TGTGCCAGCAGTAGGGGGCGGTTCGACGAGCAGTACTTC.

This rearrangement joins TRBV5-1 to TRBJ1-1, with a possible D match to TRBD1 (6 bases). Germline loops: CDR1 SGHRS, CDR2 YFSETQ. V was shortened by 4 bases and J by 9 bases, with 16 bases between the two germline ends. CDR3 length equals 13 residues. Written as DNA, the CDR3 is TGCGCCAGCAGCCCGGGCGGGGGCAAGCAAGCTTTCTTT. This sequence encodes CASSPGGGKQAFF.

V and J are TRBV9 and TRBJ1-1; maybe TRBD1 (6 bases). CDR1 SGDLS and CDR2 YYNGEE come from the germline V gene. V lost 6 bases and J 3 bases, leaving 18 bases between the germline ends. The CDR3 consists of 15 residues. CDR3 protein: CASKGQGLGDTEAFF. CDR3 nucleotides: TGTGCCAGCAAGGGGCAGGGGCTCGGGGACACTGAAGCTTTCTTT.

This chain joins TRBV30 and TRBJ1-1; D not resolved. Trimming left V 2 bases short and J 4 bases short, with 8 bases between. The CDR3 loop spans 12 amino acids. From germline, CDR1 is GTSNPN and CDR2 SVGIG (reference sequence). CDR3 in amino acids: CAWSSGGTEAFF. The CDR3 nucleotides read TGTGCCTGGAGTTCGGGTGGCACTGAAGCTTTCTTT. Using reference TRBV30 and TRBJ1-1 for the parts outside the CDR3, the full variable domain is SQTIHQWPATLVQPVGSPLSLECTVEGTSNPNLYWYRQAAGRGLQLLFYSVGIGQISSEVPQNLSASRPQDRQFILSSKKLLLSDSGFYLCAWSSGGTEAFFGQGTRLTVV.

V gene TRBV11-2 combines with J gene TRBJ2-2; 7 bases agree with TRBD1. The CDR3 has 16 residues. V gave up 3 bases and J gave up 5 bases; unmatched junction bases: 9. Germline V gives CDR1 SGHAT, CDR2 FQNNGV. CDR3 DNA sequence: TGTGCCAGCAGCTTTTTGAGGGGGCTCGGGACCGGGGAGCTGTTTTTT. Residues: CASSFLRGLGTGELFF. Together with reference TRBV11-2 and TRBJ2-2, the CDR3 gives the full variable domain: EAGVAQSPRYKIIEKRQSVAFWCNPISGHATLYWYQQILGQGPKLLIQFQNNGVVDDSQLPKDRFSAERLKGVDSTLKIQPAKLEDSAVYLCASSFLRGLGTGELFFGEGSRLTVL.

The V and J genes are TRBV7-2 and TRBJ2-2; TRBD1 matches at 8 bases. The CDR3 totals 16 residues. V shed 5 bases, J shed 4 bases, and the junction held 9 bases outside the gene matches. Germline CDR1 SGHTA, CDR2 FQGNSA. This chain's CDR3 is CASSPWTGWGTGELFF. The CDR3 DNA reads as TGTGCCAGCAGCCCCTGGACAGGGTGGGGCACCGGGGAGCTGTTTTTT. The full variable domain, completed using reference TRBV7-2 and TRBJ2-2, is GAGVSQSPSNKVTEKGKDVELRCDPISGHTALYWYRQSLGQGLEFLIYFQGNSAPDKSGLPSDRFSAERTGGSVSTLTIQRTQQEDSAVYLCASSPWTGWGTGELFFGEGSRLTVL.

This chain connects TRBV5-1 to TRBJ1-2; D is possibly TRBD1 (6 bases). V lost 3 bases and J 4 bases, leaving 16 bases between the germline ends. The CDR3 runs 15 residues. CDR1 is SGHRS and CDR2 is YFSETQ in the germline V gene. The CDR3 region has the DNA TGCGCCAGCAGCTGGAGGGGGGGGCAGCCCTATGGCTACACCTTC. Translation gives CASSWRGGQPYGYTF.

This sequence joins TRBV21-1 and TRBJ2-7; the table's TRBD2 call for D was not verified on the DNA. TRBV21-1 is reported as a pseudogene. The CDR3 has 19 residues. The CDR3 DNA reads TGTGCCAGCACCCAAAGGGGGGCCCGGACTAGCGGGGCCACCTACGAGCAGTACTTC. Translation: CASTQRGARTSGATYEQYF.

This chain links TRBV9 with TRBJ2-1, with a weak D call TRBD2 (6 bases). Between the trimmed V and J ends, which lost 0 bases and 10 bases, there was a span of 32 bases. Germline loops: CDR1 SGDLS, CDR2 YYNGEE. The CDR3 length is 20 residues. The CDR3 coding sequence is TGTGCCAGCAGCGTAGGACACCCCACATTGATCCGGGACCCCCGGGGGGAGCAGTTCTTC. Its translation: CASSVGHPTLIRDPRGEQFF.

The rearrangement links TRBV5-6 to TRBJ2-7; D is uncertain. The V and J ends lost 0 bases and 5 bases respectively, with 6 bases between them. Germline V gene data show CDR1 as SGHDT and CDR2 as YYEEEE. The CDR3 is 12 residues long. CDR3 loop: CASSLDYNEQYF. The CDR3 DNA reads TGTGCCAGCAGCTTGGACTATAACGAGCAGTACTTC.

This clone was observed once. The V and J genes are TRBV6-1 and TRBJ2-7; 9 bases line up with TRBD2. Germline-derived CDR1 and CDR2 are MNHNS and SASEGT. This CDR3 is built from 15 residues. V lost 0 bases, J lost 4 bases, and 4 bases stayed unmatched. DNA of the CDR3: TGTGCCAGCAGTGAAGCGCGGGGGGGGGCGTACGAGCAGTACTTC. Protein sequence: CASSEARGGAYEQYF.